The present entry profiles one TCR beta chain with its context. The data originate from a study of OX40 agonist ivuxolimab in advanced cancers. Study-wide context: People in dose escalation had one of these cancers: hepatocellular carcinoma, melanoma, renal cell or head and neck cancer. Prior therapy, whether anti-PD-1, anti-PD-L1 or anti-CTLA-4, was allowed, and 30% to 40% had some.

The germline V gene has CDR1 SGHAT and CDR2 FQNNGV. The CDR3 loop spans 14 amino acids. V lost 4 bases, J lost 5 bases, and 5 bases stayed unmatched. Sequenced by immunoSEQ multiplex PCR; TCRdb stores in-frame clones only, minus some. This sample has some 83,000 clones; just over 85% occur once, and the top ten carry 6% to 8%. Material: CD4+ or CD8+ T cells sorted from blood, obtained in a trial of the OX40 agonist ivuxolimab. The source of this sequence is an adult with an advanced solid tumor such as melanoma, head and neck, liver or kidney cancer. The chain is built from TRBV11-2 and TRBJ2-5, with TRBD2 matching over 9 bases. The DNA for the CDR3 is TGTGCCAGCAGCTCGGCCGGACTAGCGGAGACCCAGTACTTC. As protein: CASSSAGLAETQYF.